Each of the 25 T cell receptor beta chains below was sequenced from the same sample in a study of early stage breast cancer tumors. TCRdb's copy holds only in-frame clones and misses some; the assay was immunoSEQ multiplex PCR. The data hold tens of thousands of clones, with 70% to 85% observed a single time. Material for sequencing was blood. The receptor source for this set is a person in their 60s with breast cancer.

V usage is TRBV2 and J usage is TRBJ1-5; a possible D gene is TRBD1 (6 bases). This CDR3 spans 17 amino acids. Germline loops: CDR1 SNHLY, CDR2 FYNNEI. V was trimmed by 9 bases and J by 0 bases, leaving 21 bases between them. CDR3 loop: CASKGFGGGYSNQPQHF. In DNA form, the CDR3 reads TGTGCCAGTAAGGGATTCGGAGGGGGGTATAGCAATCAGCCCCAGCATTTT.

This sequence joins TRBV25-1 and TRBJ1-5; possible D gene TRBD1, 6 bases. The CDR3 runs 14 residues. Between the trimmed V and J ends, which lost 5 bases and 4 bases, there was a span of 12 bases. Looked up from germline, CDR1 is MGHDK and CDR2 is SYGVNS. DNA for the CDR3: TGTGCCAGCAGTATGGGGGCATCGAATCAGCCCCAGCATTTT. It codes for CASSMGASNQPQHF.

This chain uses TRBV5-1 with TRBJ2-5; D gene ambiguous. The length of the CDR3 is 14 residues. Between the trimmed V and J ends, which lost 0 bases and 1 base, there was a span of 7 bases. CDR1 SGHRS and CDR2 YFSETQ come from the germline V gene. CDR3 residues: CASSLGSVQETQYF. The DNA for the CDR3 is TGCGCCAGCAGCTTGGGAAGCGTCCAAGAGACCCAGTACTTC.

Comment on this clone: Mismatch with germline at one junction end may stem from a read error. The chain carries TRBV7-8 and TRBJ1-5; D gene unclear. The CDR3 length is 13 residues. Germline CDR1 reads SGHVS; CDR2 reads FQNEAQ. CDR3: CASSLESKQPQHF. The CDR3 DNA is TGTGCCAGCAGCCTCGAAAGCAAGCAGCCCCAGCATTTT.

The chain couples TRBV11-2 to TRBJ1-1; 8 bases map to TRBD1. Germline V lookup: CDR1 SGHAT, CDR2 FQNNGV. The V segment lost 5 bases and the J segment 8 bases; nucleotides outside the gene matches: 13. The CDR3 contains 15 residues. Here the CDR3 DNA reads TGTGCCAGCAGCAAGCTTAGAGGACAGGGACTGGAAGCTTTCTTT. This sequence encodes CASSKLRGQGLEAFF. Combining the CDR3 with reference TRBV11-2 and TRBJ1-1 gives the whole variable domain EAGVAQSPRYKIIEKRQSVAFWCNPISGHATLYWYQQILGQGPKLLIQFQNNGVVDDSQLPKDRFSAERLKGVDSTLKIQPAKLEDSAVYLCASSKLRGQGLEAFFGQGTRLTVV.

The gene calls are TRBV28 and TRBJ1-1; perhaps TRBD1 as D (6 bases). V was shortened by 5 bases and J by 4 bases, with 14 bases between the two germline ends. The CDR3 consists of 14 residues. Germline CDR1 reads MDHEN; CDR2 reads SYDVKM. For the CDR3, the DNA is TGTGCCAGCAGTCCTCAGGGGAGAGGCACTGAAGCTTTCTTT. Translation: CASSPQGRGTEAFF.

The chain is built from TRBV2 and TRBJ2-5; a weak D match, TRBD2 (7 bases). V was trimmed by 8 bases and J by 9 bases, leaving 13 bases between them. From germline, CDR1 is SNHLY and CDR2 FYNNEI. The CDR3 is 11 amino acids. In DNA form, the CDR3 reads TGTGCCAGCCGAGGGAGGGGGGCCCAGTACTTC. It specifies CASRGRGAQYF. Variable domain in full (rest from reference TRBV2 and TRBJ2-5): EPEVTQTPSHQVTQMGQEVILRCVPISNHLYFYWYRQILGQKVEFLVSFYNNEISEKSEIFDDQFSVERPDGSNFTLKIRSTKLEDSAMYFCASRGRGAQYFGPGTRLLVL.

This clone appeared once. The rearrangement uses TRBV6-4 and TRBJ2-1; D unresolved. The CDR3 loop spans 12 amino acids. V lost 5 bases to trimming and J lost 8 bases, with 10 bases between them. Germline lookup yields CDR1 MRHNA and CDR2 SNTAGT. This chain's CDR3 is CASSSGRHEQFF. The CDR3 DNA reads TGTGCCAGCAGTTCCGGCCGCCATGAGCAGTTCTTC.

This chain uses TRBV7-9 with TRBJ2-7, with D uncertain. Trimming pared 2 bases from V and 5 bases from J, leaving 7 bases between. The CDR3 has 12 residues. CDR1 is SEHNR, CDR2 FQNEAQ, per germline (reference sequence). CDR3 DNA: TGTGCCAGCAGCTTACTGAGGCACGAGCAGTACTTC. This codes for CASSLLRHEQYF. The full variable domain, rest sourced from reference TRBV7-9 and TRBJ2-7, is DTGVSQNPRHKITKRGQNVTFRCDPISEHNRLYWYRQTLGQGPEFLTYFQNEAQLEKSRLLSDRFSAERPKGSFSTLEIQRTEQGDSAMYLCASSLLRHEQYFGPGTRLTVT.

V and J are TRBV9 and TRBJ2-7, with D uncertain. The V end lost 4 bases, the J end lost 0 bases, and 8 bases lay between the germline ends. Germline loops: CDR1 SGDLS, CDR2 YYNGEE. CDR3 length equals 13 residues. The DNA of the CDR3 is TGTGCCAGCAGCCGCCTACCCTCCTACGAGCAGTACTTC. The encoded protein is CASSRLPSYEQYF.

V gene TRBV5-4 combines with J gene TRBJ2-1; TRBD2 aligns across 12 bases. CDR1 is SGHNT, CDR2 YYREEE, per germline (reference sequence). Trimming at V came to 4 bases and at J to 4 bases, leaving 15 bases not matched to a gene. The CDR3 sequence is 19 residues long. The CDR3 DNA sequence: TGTGCCAGCAGCCCCCAAGGACTAGCGGGATACGCAGGTTACAATGAGCAGTTCTTC. Its protein product is CASSPQGLAGYAGYNEQFF.

This chain joins TRBV7-2 and TRBJ2-3; 13 bases are shared with TRBD2. There are 14 residues in the CDR3. Trimming at V came to 5 bases and at J to 10 bases, leaving 6 bases not matched to a gene. Germline CDR1 is SGHTA and CDR2 is FQGNSA. The DNA for the CDR3 is TGTGCCAGCAGCCTCGGGACTAGCGGGGTAGCGCAGTATTTT. This codes for CASSLGTSGVAQYF.

The chain joins TRBV5-4 to TRBJ1-4; 7 bases are a match to TRBD1. J lost 4 bases, V lost 4 bases, and 4 bases had no gene match. CDR1 is SGHNT, CDR2 YYREEE, per germline (reference sequence). The CDR3 consists of 14 residues. CDR3 nucleotide sequence: TGTGCCAGCAGCCGGACAGGCAGTAATGAAAAACTGTTTTTT. It yields the protein CASSRTGSNEKLFF. The full variable domain, in which reference TRBV5-4 and TRBJ1-4 provide the parts outside the CDR3, is ETGVTQSPTHLIKTRGQQVTLRCSSQSGHNTVSWYQQALGQGPQFIFQYYREEENGRGNFPPRFSGLQFPNYSSELNVNALELDDSALYLCASSRTGSNEKLFFGSGTQLSVL.

V and J are TRBV2 and TRBJ1-1; weak D call: TRBD1 (6 bases). The V and J ends lost 7 bases and 0 bases respectively, with 18 bases between them. Germline V lookup: CDR1 SNHLY, CDR2 FYNNEI. The length of the CDR3 is 16 residues. CDR3 DNA: TGTGCCAGCAACCGGGACACATTATCCATGAACACTGAAGCTTTCTTT. Translating it yields CASNRDTLSMNTEAFF.

This clone showed up just a few times. The V and J genes are TRBV7-3 and TRBJ2-3, with TRBD2 matching over 11 bases. There are 16 residues in the CDR3. CDR1 is SGHTA, CDR2 FQGTGA, per germline. The ends lost 4 bases at V and 2 bases at J; junction bases unmatched: 5. The CDR3 here is CASSYGTSGITDTQYF. DNA for the CDR3: TGTGCCAGCAGCTATGGGACTAGCGGAATCACAGATACGCAGTATTTT.

This chain connects TRBV6-4 to TRBJ2-1; a possible D gene is TRBD2 (6 bases). The V end lost 0 bases, the J end lost 6 bases, and 15 bases lay between the germline ends. The CDR3 consists of 16 residues. Germline V lookup: CDR1 MRHNA, CDR2 SNTAGT. CDR3 in amino acids: CASSDSSIRGFNEQFF. CDR3 DNA sequence: TGTGCCAGCAGTGACTCTAGTATCCGGGGGTTCAATGAGCAGTTCTTC.

The V gene is TRBV9, the J gene TRBJ2-7; D gene unclear. Trimming took off 0 bases at V and 6 bases at J, with 10 bases between the two ends. The CDR3 consists of 13 residues. CDR1 and CDR2 from the germline V gene are SGDLS and YYNGEE. The CDR3 sequence is CASSVEPRTEQYF. CDR3 nucleotides: TGTGCCAGCAGCGTAGAGCCCCGGACCGAGCAGTACTTC.

CDR3: CASSESPGQGGQPQHF. The DNA of the CDR3 is TGCGCCAGCAGTGAGTCCCCGGGACAGGGGGGGCAGCCCCAGCATTTT. V usage is TRBV10-2 and J usage is TRBJ1-5; 11 bases match TRBD1. This CDR3 comprises 16 residues. Germline CDR1 reads WSHSY; CDR2 reads SAAADI. V trimming: 0 bases; J trimming: 7 bases; junction bases outside the gene matches: 5.

This clone appeared a single time. The J gene is TRBJ1-2, the V gene TRBV28; tentatively, D is TRBD1 (6 bases). The CDR3 spans 15 residues. V was trimmed by 3 bases and J by 7 bases, leaving 18 bases between them. CDR1 is MDHEN and CDR2 is SYDVKM in the germline V gene. DNA of the CDR3: TGTGCCAGCAGTTTCGGCCGGGGGGGGGCACGTGGCTACACCTTC. Its protein is CASSFGRGGARGYTF.

On this clone itself: The junction departs from the called germline gene at one end, perhaps through a read error. As DNA, the CDR3 is TGTGCCAGCAGGGAAGACAGTCTGGCTCAGCCCCAGCATTTT. Protein: CASREDSLAQPQHF. The V call is TRBV2, the J call TRBJ1-5; D is possibly TRBD1 (5 bases). The length of the CDR3 is 14 residues. Per the germline V gene, CDR1 is SNHLY and CDR2 is FYNNEI. The whole variable domain, remainder taken from reference TRBV2 and TRBJ1-5, is EPEVTQTPSHQVTQMGQEVILRCVPISNHLYFYWYRQILGQKVEFLVSFYNNEISEKSEIFDDQFSVERPDGSNFTLKIRSTKLEDSAMYFCASREDSLAQPQHFGDGTRLSIL.

The table lists this clone with a few counts. The genes are TRBV5-1 and TRBJ1-2, with TRBD1 identical over 7 bases. The CDR3 runs to 14 residues. V shed 0 bases and J 7 bases; nucleotides not matched to a gene: 6. The germline gives CDR1 SGHRS, CDR2 YFSETQ. CDR3 DNA sequence: TGCGCCAGCAGCTTGGCCCAGACAGGGACTGGCTACACCTTC. Its translation: CASSLAQTGTGYTF. Looking up the rest from reference TRBV5-1 and TRBJ1-2 gives the full variable domain: KAGVTQTPRYLIKTRGQQVTLSCSPISGHRSVSWYQQTPGQGLQFLFEYFSETQRNKGNFPGRFSGRQFSNSRSEMNVSTLELGDSALYLCASSLAQTGTGYTFGSGTRLTVV.

The chain couples TRBV5-4 to TRBJ1-4; D remains unclear. The V end was cut by 4 bases, the J end by 6 bases, with 13 bases between. This CDR3 comprises 14 residues. Germline V lookup: CDR1 SGHNT, CDR2 YYREEE (reference sequence). CDR3 loop: CASSLDSGDEKLFF. As DNA, the CDR3 is TGTGCCAGCAGCCTCGATAGTGGGGATGAAAAACTGTTTTTT. Full variable domain (missing parts from reference TRBV5-4 and TRBJ1-4): ETGVTQSPTHLIKTRGQQVTLRCSSQSGHNTVSWYQQALGQGPQFIFQYYREEENGRGNFPPRFSGLQFPNYSSELNVNALELDDSALYLCASSLDSGDEKLFFGSGTQLSVL.

This clone occurred once. V is TRBV5-1 and J is TRBJ2-3; D is undetermined. V was cut by 4 bases and J by 4 bases, with 16 bases left in between. Germline V gives CDR1 SGHRS, CDR2 YFSETQ. This CDR3 contains 15 residues. The CDR3 loop is CASSPAQWGSDTQYF. CDR3 DNA: TGCGCCAGCAGCCCGGCCCAGTGGGGATCAGATACGCAGTATTTT.

This clone was seen more than once but under ten times. V is TRBV18 and J is TRBJ1-3, with D unclear. The CDR3 runs to 13 residues. Trimming left V 4 bases short and J 4 bases short, with 8 bases between. Per germline, CDR1 KGHSH and CDR2 LQKENI. Here the CDR3 reads CASSLTQGNTIYF. The CDR3 region has the DNA TGTGCCAGCTCACTGACCCAGGGAAACACCATATATTTT.

The J gene is TRBJ1-2, the V gene TRBV30; 9 positions match TRBD1. J lost 4 bases, V lost 3 bases, and 3 bases had no gene match. CDR1 GTSNPN and CDR2 SVGIG come from the germline V gene (reference sequence). CDR3 length equals 13 residues. This chain's CDR3 is CAWSGTGPYGYTF. The CDR3 DNA follows: TGTGCCTGGAGCGGGACAGGGCCCTATGGCTACACCTTC.